This T cell receptor (beta chain) was identified during a study of blood T cell repertoires in COVID-19. Looking at the study overall: Spain, Italy and the United States supplied samples that represented acute and convalescent COVID-19.

From germline, CDR1 is LNHNV and CDR2 YYDKDF (reference sequence). This CDR3 is 15 amino acids long. The ends were cut back, 1 base at V and 2 bases at J, with 10 bases in the middle. The method was immunoSEQ multiplex PCR; TCRdb's version includes in-frame clones alone and lacks a portion of them. The sample holds hundreds of thousands of clones, approximately 92% seen once. The rearrangement uses TRBV15 and TRBJ2-3, with D unclear. Source material: PBMCs or T cells enriched from blood (not recorded which). The receptor was isolated from a man in his thirties or forties who had recovered from COVID-19. The CDR3 nucleotides read TGTGCCACCAGCAGAGGGCAGCAGGACACAGATACGCAGTATTTT. It codes for CATSRGQQDTDTQYF. The whole variable domain, filled in from reference TRBV15 and TRBJ2-3, reads DAMVIQNPRYQVTQFGKPVTLSCSQTLNHNVMYWYQQKSSQAPKLLFHYYDKDFNNEADTPDNFQSRRPNTSFCFLDIRSPGLGDTAMYLCATSRGQQDTDTQYFGPGTRLTVL.